This entry describes one TCR beta chain. The source of the sample is a study of control samples from healthy donors and cancer patients. Trimming cost V 4 bases and J 0 bases, with 13 bases left between them. The CDR3 covers 15 residues. CDR1 and CDR2 (germline): SGHRS, YFSETQ. The repertoire was sequenced with immunoSEQ multiplex PCR; TCRdb's copy has only in-frame clones and lacks some. The sample lists approximately 150,000 clones; 75% to 95% were seen once. The sequence derives from a woman in her thirties or forties in good health. This rearrangement joins TRBV5-1 to TRBJ1-2; no clear D gene. The sequenced sample consisted of blood. In nucleotides, the CDR3 is TGCGCCAGCAGCCCGGAGGACGGGGCTAACTATGGCTACACCTTC. Its translation is CASSPEDGANYGYTF.